A selection of T cell receptor beta chains follows, all from one sample in a study of T cell responses to AZD1222 COVID-19 vaccine. Clones were read by immunoSEQ multiplex PCR, and TCRdb kept only the in-frame ones, dropping some. The sample records 95,000 to 150,000 clones, approximately 90% being singletons. Sequencing was performed on peripheral blood, taken on day 0 of AZD1222 vaccination. These receptors all stem from an adult in good health. The CDR3 runs from the conserved cysteine through the conserved F or W. Each record gives: D gene, clone size, J gene, V gene, CDR3 DNA, CDR3 protein. D genes are given only for firm matches. Size values are once, few and many counts, or a class for expanded clones, and some rows have none.

. | . | TRBJ2-1 | TRBV21-1 | TGTGCCAGCAACAACCCCGGGACAGGGACCTACAATGAGCAGTTCTTC | CASNNPGTGTYNEQFF
TRBD2 | . | TRBJ2-3 | TRBV19 | TGTGCCAGTAGTATGGCCGGGACTAGCGCGTCAGATACGCAGTATTTT | CASSMAGTSASDTQYF
. | . | TRBJ1-2 | TRBV6-1 | TGTGCCAGCAGTGAAAGGACGTGGTATGGCTACACCTTC | CASSERTWYGYTF
. | . | TRBJ1-5 | TRBV5-1 | TGCGCCAGCAGCCCCGGACCCCAGGGTGGGAATCAGCCCCAGCATTTT | CASSPGPQGGNQPQHF
. | . | TRBJ2-2 | TRBV5-1 | TGCGCCAGCGCGCCGACCGGGGAGCTGTTTTTT | CASAPTGELFF
. | . | TRBJ2-1 | TRBV2 | TGTGCCAGCAGTCCCATTTATGAGCAGTTCTTC | CASSPIYEQFF
. | once | TRBJ1-5 | TRBV6-5 | TGTGCCAGCAGTTACAGATTCAATCAGCCCCAGCATTTT | CASSYRFNQPQHF
. | few | TRBJ2-6 | TRBV5-5 | TGTGCCAGCAGCTTGTTTGCTCCCTCTGGGGCCAACGTCCTGACTTTC | CASSLFAPSGANVLTF
. | once | TRBJ1-3 | TRBV19 | TGTGCCAGTAGTGCCACGGGGTCCGGAAACACCATATATTTT | CASSATGSGNTIYF
. | . | TRBJ2-1 | TRBV19 | TGTGCCAGTAGTGCGATATCCTCCTACAATGAGCAGTTCTTC | CASSAISSYNEQFF
. | once | TRBJ1-6 | TRBV19 | TGTGCCAGTAGTATTTCGAGTAATTCACCCCTCCACTTT | CASSISSNSPLHF
. | . | TRBJ2-2 | TRBV2 | TGTGCCACCCCACCTCGGACGGCGGAAAAATTGAACACCGGGGAGCTGTTTTTT | CATPPRTAEKLNTGELFF
. | . | TRBJ2-7 | TRBV7-2 | TGTGCCAGCAGCTTAGATCCGGGTTCGGAAGAGCAGTACTTC | CASSLDPGSEEQYF
. | once | TRBJ1-1 | TRBV27 | TGTGCCAGCAGTTGGGGTCAGTTGAACACTGAAGCTTTCTTT | CASSWGQLNTEAFF
. | . | TRBJ2-2 | TRBV5-8 | TGTGCCAGCAGCTTAGGAGGAACCGGGGAGCTGTTTTTT | CASSLGGTGELFF
TRBD1 | . | TRBJ1-4 | TRBV3-1/TRBV3-2 | TGTGCACACCCAGGGGGAAAACTGTTTTTT | CAHPGGKLFF
. | once | TRBJ2-1 | TRBV19 | TGTGCCAGTAGTATAAGGTCCCTCCCCAATGAGCAGTTCTTC | CASSIRSLPNEQFF
. | . | TRBJ1-6 | TRBV5-1 | TGCGCCAGCAGCTTCGGGGACGGGAATTCACCCCTCCACTTT | CASSFGDGNSPLHF
TRBD1 | . | TRBJ1-6 | TRBV6-5 | TGTGCCAGCGTACAGGGGGCATATAATTCACCCCTCCACTTT | CASVQGAYNSPLHF
. | . | TRBJ2-7 | TRBV7-2 | TGTGCCAGCAGCTTAGGTGGCCAGGGCGTTGTGCAGCAGTACTTC | CASSLGGQGVVQQYF
. | . | TRBJ1-1 | TRBV19 | TGTGCCAGTATCTCCGGGGGGGGTCGGAACACTGAAGCTTTCTTT | CASISGGGRNTEAFF
. | . | TRBJ2-1 | TRBV29-1 | TGCAGCGTTGAGGGGCTCCCCTCGAGCTCCTACAATGAGCAGTTCTTC | CSVEGLPSSSYNEQFF
. | . | TRBJ2-7 | TRBV27 | TGTGCCAGCAGTTCCTCCCCCTACGAGCAGTACTTC | CASSSSPYEQYF
. | . | TRBJ2-7 | TRBV14 | TGTGCCAGCAGCCAGGCGAGGGACGGGCCAACGGGGGAGCAGTACTTC | CASSQARDGPTGEQYF
. | . | TRBJ2-5 | TRBV28 | TGTGCCAGCAGTTACGGGGACGGGTGGGAGACCCAGTACTTC | CASSYGDGWETQYF
. | . | TRBJ1-3 | TRBV30 | TGTGCCTGGGGGCGGGGGGGCTCTGGAAACACCATATATTTT | CAWGRGGSGNTIYF
. | . | TRBJ1-6 | TRBV11-3 | TGTGCCAGCAGTTTATCGAGCACCTATAATTCACCCCTCCACTTT | CASSLSSTYNSPLHF
TRBD1 | . | TRBJ1-1 | TRBV5-1 | TGCGCCAGCAACCAGGGGGGGCTAAACACTGAAGCTTTCTTT | CASNQGGLNTEAFF